The clone carrying this T cell receptor (beta chain) was counted at least ten times. Its antigen remains unidentified. Profiling that covered TCR beta VDJ and CDR3 relied on genomic DNA as its template. TCRdb itself ran the reads through MiXCR, one entry per CDR3 protein. The sample includes about 180,000 distinct CDR3 sequences, approximately 52% seen only once; the top ten take about 1.7%. All sequencing subjects had displayed CD8+CD57+ cell expansion on flow cytometry. Patients uniformly had severe acquired aplastic anemia. No patient had been given any therapy when blood was sampled. This sample stems from a study of CD8+CD57+ T cells in acquired aplastic anemia. Overall study context: Sorted cells (CD4+ and CD8+) yielded DNA amounts that averaged around 3.1 ug. The study's findings and limits: No significant difference in CD8+ Simpson's diversity was found between patients and controls.

Trimming cost V 2 bases and J 7 bases, with 7 bases left between them. This CDR3 has 11 amino acids. The germline gives CDR1 SGHDT, CDR2 YYEEEE. The clonotype was recovered from a human donor with aplastic anemia. Sequenced sample: sorted CD4+, CD8+, or CD8+CD57+ T cells (not recorded which) from PBMCs. The V call is TRBV5-6, the J call TRBJ2-7; no clear D. The CDR3, as DNA: TGTGCCAGCAGCTTAGAGATTGAGCAGTACTTC. Translated, it gives CASSLEIEQYF.